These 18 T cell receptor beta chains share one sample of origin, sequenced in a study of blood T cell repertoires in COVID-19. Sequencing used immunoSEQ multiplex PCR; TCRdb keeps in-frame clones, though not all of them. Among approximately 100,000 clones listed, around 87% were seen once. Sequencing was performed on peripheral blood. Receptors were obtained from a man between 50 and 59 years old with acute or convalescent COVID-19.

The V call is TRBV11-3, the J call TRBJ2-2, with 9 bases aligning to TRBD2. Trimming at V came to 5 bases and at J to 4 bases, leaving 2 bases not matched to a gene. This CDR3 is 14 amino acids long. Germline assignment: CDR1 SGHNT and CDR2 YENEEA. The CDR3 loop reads CASSLAGTTGELFF. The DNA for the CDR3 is TGTGCCAGCAGCCTAGCGGGAACCACCGGGGAGCTGTTTTTT. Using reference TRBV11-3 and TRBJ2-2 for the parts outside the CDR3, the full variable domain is EAGVVQSPRYKIIEKKQPVAFWCNPISGHNTLYWYLQNLGQGPELLIRYENEEAVDDSQLPKDRFSAERLKGVDSTLKIQPAELGDSAVYLCASSLAGTTGELFFGEGSRLTVL.

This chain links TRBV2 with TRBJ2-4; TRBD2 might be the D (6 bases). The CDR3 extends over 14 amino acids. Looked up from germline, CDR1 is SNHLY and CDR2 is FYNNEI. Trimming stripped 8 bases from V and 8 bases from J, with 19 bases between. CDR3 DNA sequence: TGTGCCAGCGGCCGAGGGCGGGATGGGGACATTCAGTACTTC. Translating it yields CASGRGRDGDIQYF.

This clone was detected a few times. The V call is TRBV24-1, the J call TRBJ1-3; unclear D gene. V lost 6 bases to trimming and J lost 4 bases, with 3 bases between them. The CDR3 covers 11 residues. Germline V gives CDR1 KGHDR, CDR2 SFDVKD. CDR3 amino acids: CATSSGNTIYF. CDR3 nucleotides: TGTGCCACCAGTAGCGGAAACACCATATATTTT.

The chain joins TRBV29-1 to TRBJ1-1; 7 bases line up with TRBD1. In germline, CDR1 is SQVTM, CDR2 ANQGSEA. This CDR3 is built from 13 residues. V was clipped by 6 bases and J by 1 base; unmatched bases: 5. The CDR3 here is CSVLGQRNTEAFF. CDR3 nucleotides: TGCAGCGTGCTGGGACAGAGGAACACTGAAGCTTTCTTT.

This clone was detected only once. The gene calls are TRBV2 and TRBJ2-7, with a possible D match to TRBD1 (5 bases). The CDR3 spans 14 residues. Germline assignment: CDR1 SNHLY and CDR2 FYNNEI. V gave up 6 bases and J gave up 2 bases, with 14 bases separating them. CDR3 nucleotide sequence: TGTGCCAGCAGCGCACCCGACAGAACCTACGAGCAGTACTTC. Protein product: CASSAPDRTYEQYF.

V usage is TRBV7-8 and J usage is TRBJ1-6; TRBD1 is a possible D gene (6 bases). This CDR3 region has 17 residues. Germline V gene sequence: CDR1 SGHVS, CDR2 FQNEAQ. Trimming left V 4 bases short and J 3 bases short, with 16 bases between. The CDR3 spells CASSSGSQGIYNSPLHF. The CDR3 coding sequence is TGTGCCAGCAGCTCGGGAAGCCAGGGGATCTATAATTCACCCCTCCACTTT.

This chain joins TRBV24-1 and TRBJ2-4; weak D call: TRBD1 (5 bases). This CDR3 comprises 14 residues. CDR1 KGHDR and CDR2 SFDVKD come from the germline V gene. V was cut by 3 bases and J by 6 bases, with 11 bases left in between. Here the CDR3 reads CATSDPRVGNIQYF. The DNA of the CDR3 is TGTGCCACCAGTGATCCCAGGGTAGGAAACATTCAGTACTTC.

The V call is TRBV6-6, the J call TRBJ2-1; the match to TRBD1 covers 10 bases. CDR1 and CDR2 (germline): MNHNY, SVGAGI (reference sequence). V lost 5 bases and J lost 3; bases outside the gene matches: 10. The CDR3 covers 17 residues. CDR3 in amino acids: CASSPTPRDRGYNEQFF. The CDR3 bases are TGTGCCAGCAGTCCGACCCCTCGGGACAGGGGCTACAATGAGCAGTTCTTC.

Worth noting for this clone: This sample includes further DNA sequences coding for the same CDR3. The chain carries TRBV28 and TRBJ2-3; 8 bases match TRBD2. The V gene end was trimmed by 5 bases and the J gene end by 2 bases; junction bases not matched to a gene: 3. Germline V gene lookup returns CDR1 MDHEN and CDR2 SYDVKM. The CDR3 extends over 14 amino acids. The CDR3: CASSTSGDTDTQYF. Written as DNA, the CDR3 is TGTGCCAGCAGTACTAGCGGCGACACAGATACGCAGTATTTT.

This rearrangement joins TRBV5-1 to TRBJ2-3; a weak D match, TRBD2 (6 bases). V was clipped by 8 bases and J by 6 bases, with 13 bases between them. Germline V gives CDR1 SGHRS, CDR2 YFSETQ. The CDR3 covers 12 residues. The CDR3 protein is CASTPGGDTQYF. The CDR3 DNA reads TGCGCCAGTACCCCTGGGGGGGATACGCAGTATTTT.

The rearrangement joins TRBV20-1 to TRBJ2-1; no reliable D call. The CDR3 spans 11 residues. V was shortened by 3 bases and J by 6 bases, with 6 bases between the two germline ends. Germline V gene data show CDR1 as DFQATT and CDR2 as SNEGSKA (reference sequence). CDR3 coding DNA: TGCAGTGCTAGGATGCGCAATGAGCAGTTCTTC. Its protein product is CSARMRNEQFF.

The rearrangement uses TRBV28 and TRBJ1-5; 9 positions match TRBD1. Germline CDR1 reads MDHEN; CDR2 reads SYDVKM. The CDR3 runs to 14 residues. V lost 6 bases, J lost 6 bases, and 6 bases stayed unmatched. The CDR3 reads CASRGTGLGQPQHF. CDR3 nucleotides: TGTGCCAGCAGAGGGACAGGGTTAGGTCAGCCCCAGCATTTT.

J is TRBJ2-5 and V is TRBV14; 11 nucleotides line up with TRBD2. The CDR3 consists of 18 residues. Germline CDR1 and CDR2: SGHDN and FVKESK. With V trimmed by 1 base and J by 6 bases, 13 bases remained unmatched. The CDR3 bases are TGTGCCAGCAGCCAAGCAGAAGAACTAGCGGGAGTGGGGAAGACCCAGTACTTC. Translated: CASSQAEELAGVGKTQYF.

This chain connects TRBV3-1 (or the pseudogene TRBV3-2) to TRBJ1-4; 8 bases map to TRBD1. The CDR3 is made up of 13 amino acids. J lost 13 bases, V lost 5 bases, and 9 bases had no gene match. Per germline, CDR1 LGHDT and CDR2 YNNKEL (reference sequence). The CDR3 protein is CASSSLGQGGLFF. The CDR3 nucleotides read TGTGCCAGCAGCTCACTCGGACAGGGCGGACTGTTTTTT.

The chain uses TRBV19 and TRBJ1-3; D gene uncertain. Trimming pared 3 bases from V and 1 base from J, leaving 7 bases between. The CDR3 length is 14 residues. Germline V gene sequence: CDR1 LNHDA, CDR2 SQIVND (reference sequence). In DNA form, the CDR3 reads TGTGCCAGTAGTATTGAGGGATCTGGAAACACCATATATTTT. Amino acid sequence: CASSIEGSGNTIYF.

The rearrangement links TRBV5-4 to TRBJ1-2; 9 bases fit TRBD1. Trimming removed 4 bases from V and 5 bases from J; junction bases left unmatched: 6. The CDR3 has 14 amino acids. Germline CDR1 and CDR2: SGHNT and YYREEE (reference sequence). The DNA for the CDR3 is TGTGCCAGCAGCCGCCGGGACAGGGTGTATGGCTACACCTTC. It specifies CASSRRDRVYGYTF.

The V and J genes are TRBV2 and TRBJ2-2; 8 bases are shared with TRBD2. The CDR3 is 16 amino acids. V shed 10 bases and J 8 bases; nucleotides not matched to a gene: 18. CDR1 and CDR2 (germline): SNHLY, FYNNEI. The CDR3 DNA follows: TGTGCCACCAGCAGGGAGCCGGGACTAGGGAAGGGGGAGCTGTTTTTT. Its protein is CATSREPGLGKGELFF.

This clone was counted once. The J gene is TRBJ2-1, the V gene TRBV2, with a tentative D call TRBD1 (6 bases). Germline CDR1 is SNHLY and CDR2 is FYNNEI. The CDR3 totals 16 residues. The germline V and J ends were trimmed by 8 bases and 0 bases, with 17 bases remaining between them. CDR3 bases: TGTGCCAGCTTCCGGGACACCTTTAGCTCCTACAATGAGCAGTTCTTC. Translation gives CASFRDTFSSYNEQFF.